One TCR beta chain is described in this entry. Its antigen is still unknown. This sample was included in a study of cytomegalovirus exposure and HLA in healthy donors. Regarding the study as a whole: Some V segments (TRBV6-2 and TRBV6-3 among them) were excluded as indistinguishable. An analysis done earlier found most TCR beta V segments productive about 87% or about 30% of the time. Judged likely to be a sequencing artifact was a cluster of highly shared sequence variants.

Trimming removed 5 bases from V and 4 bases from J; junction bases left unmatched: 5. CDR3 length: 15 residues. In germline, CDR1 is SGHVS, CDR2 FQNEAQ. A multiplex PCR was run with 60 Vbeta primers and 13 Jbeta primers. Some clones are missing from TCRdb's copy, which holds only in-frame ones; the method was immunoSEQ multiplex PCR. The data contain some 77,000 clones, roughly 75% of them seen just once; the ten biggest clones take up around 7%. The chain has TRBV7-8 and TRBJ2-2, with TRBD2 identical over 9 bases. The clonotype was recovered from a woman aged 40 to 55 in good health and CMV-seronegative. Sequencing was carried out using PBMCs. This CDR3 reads CASSRGRAGTGELFF. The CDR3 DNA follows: TGTGCCAGCAGCCGCGGGAGGGCCGGCACCGGGGAGCTGTTTTTT.